This T cell receptor beta chain derives from a study of T cell responses to AZD1222 COVID-19 vaccine. Study-wide results and limits: Repertoire sampling happened only post peak T cell response. Only a handful of AZD1222 recipients, six or seven in all, had baseline seropositivity. Donors skewed white British and female; clonal diversity was possibly underestimated. Distributed over spike, vaccine-associated CD4 TCRs predominated at 160-218 and 743-854.

TCRdb's copy holds only in-frame clones and misses some; the assay was immunoSEQ multiplex PCR. The sample records 200,000 or so clones, 75% to 90% being singletons. Comment on this clone: Antigen unknown.

The sequenced sample was peripheral blood, obtained on day 0 of MenACWY control vaccination. This TCR came from an adult in good health.

The CDR3 nucleotides are TGTGCCAGCAGCTTGGGTTGGGGGCAATTTTACACCGGGGAGCTGTTTTTT. This codes for CASSLGWGQFYTGELFF. The chain joins TRBV5-4 to TRBJ2-2, with D possibly being TRBD1 (6 bases). Germline V gene sequence: CDR1 SGHNT, CDR2 YYREEE (reference sequence). Trimming took 0 bases from V and 3 from J, leaving 15 bases between them. There are 17 residues in the CDR3.